The 19 T cell receptor beta chains given below trace back to one sample, sequenced in a study of beta chain features in type 1 diabetes. The investigators reverse transcribed all of the isolated RNA, so they sequenced expressed TCRB transcripts. Measured with immunoSEQ multiplex PCR; TCRdb has only the in-frame clones, and not every one. The data show around 310,000 clones, 9.5% to 12% seen once. Sequencing input: naive CD4+ T cells from blood. These receptors originate from a woman in her 30s in good health.

This clone has just a few counts. This rearrangement joins TRBV23-1 to TRBJ1-5; no definite D call. TRBV23-1 is sorted into the ORF group, with uncertain function. V gave up 7 bases and J gave up 5 bases, with 21 bases separating them. The CDR3 is 16 residues long. CDR3 DNA sequence: TGCGCCAGCATCCCCATCCGACGGGTCAAGGATCAGCCCCAGCATTTT. Its protein product is CASIPIRRVKDQPQHF.

The chain couples TRBV2 to TRBJ1-5; a weak D match, TRBD1 (5 bases). Germline lookup yields CDR1 SNHLY and CDR2 FYNNEI. This CDR3 is 14 amino acids long. V dropped 1 base and J dropped 4 bases, with 8 bases sitting between them. This CDR3 reads CASSEVRANQPQHF. The CDR3 DNA reads as TGTGCCAGCAGTGAAGTCAGGGCGAATCAGCCCCAGCATTTT. Together with reference TRBV2 and TRBJ1-5, the CDR3 gives the full variable domain: EPEVTQTPSHQVTQMGQEVILRCVPISNHLYFYWYRQILGQKVEFLVSFYNNEISEKSEIFDDQFSVERPDGSNFTLKIRSTKLEDSAMYFCASSEVRANQPQHFGDGTRLSIL.

The rearrangement uses TRBV9 and TRBJ1-2; D not certain. Between the trimmed V and J ends, which lost 2 bases and 4 bases, there was a span of 9 bases. CDR1 SGDLS and CDR2 YYNGEE come from the germline V gene. The CDR3 is 13 residues long. CDR3 coding DNA: TGTGCCAGCAGCGTGGAGGGTTCCTATGGCTACACCTTC. Protein sequence: CASSVEGSYGYTF.

The table lists this clone with a few counts. The genes are TRBV10-3 and TRBJ2-5, with D perhaps TRBD1 (5 bases). The V and J ends lost 7 bases and 0 bases respectively, with 9 bases between them. The CDR3 is made up of 13 amino acids. Germline CDR1 is ENHRY and CDR2 is SYGVKD. The CDR3 loop reads CAIILTDQETQYF. CDR3 DNA: TGTGCCATCATCTTGACAGACCAAGAGACCCAGTACTTC.

With respect to this clone: Additional DNA sequences in this sample encode the identical CDR3. The J gene is TRBJ1-1, the V gene TRBV7-2, with 9 nucleotides matching TRBD1. The CDR3 spans 14 residues. Germline assignment: CDR1 SGHTA and CDR2 FQGNSA. J lost 1 base, V lost 4 bases, and 1 base had no gene match. The CDR3 loop is CASSSTGGNTEAFF. The CDR3 bases are TGTGCCAGCAGCTCGACAGGGGGGAACACTGAAGCTTTCTTT.

This clone has a handful of counts. This rearrangement joins TRBV18 to TRBJ2-1; no reliable D call. The CDR3 has 14 amino acids. Trimming stripped 1 base from V and 4 bases from J, with 8 bases between. CDR1 KGHSH and CDR2 LQKENI come from the germline V gene. The CDR3 region is CASSPRDSYNEQFF. The CDR3 DNA reads as TGTGCCAGCTCACCACGTGATAGTTACAATGAGCAGTTCTTC.

This clone occurred a few times. The V gene is TRBV15, the J gene TRBJ1-5; 9 nucleotides agree with TRBD1. Trimming removed 3 bases from V and 2 bases from J; junction bases left unmatched: 5. The germline V gene encodes CDR1 LNHNV and CDR2 YYDKDF (reference sequence). This CDR3 is 16 amino acids long. The CDR3, as DNA: TGTGCCACCAGCAGGACCCGGGACAGGGGCAATCAGCCCCAGCATTTT. It translates to CATSRTRDRGNQPQHF.

This clone was recorded a few times. The chain employs TRBV28 and TRBJ2-7, with D hard to call. V shed 5 bases and J shed 3 bases, with 8 bases lying between them. Germline CDR1 MDHEN, CDR2 SYDVKM. The CDR3 is 12 amino acids. DNA of the CDR3: TGTGCCAGCAGTGATAGTGGCTACGAGCAGTACTTC. This sequence encodes CASSDSGYEQYF.

This clone was found a few times. The gene calls are TRBV18 and TRBJ2-7; D is possibly TRBD1 (6 bases). V lost 4 bases and J 6 bases, leaving 28 bases between the germline ends. Germline-derived CDR1 and CDR2 are KGHSH and LQKENI. This CDR3 spans 18 amino acids. In DNA form, the CDR3 reads TGTGCCAGCTCACTATCGGGCCCGCTACTAAGGGGGACGAGCGAGCAGTACTTC. Its protein product is CASSLSGPLLRGTSEQYF.

This clone came up a few times. The rearrangement joins TRBV15 to TRBJ2-3, with 9 bases matching TRBD1. Trimming took 1 base from V and 4 from J; bases not matched to a gene: 18. The CDR3 loop spans 20 amino acids. Germline loops: CDR1 LNHNV, CDR2 YYDKDF (reference sequence). CDR3: CATSRASFAHRGPSADTQYF. CDR3 coding DNA: TGTGCCACCAGCAGAGCTTCCTTTGCCCACAGGGGGCCGTCGGCAGATACGCAGTATTTT.

This clone was seen a handful of times. The chain links TRBV5-1 to TRBJ1-2, with 8 bases identical to TRBD1. J lost 7 bases, V lost 0 bases, and 5 bases had no gene match. In germline, CDR1 is SGHRS, CDR2 YFSETQ. The length of the CDR3 is 14 residues. The CDR3 reads CASSLVQGAGGYTF. DNA of the CDR3: TGCGCCAGCAGCTTGGTCCAGGGGGCTGGTGGCTACACCTTC. Together with reference TRBV5-1 and TRBJ1-2, the CDR3 gives the full variable domain: KAGVTQTPRYLIKTRGQQVTLSCSPISGHRSVSWYQQTPGQGLQFLFEYFSETQRNKGNFPGRFSGRQFSNSRSEMNVSTLELGDSALYLCASSLVQGAGGYTFGSGTRLTVV.

This clone has a handful of counts. V usage is TRBV9 and J usage is TRBJ2-1, with 9 bases matching TRBD1. CDR3 length equals 15 residues. Per germline, CDR1 SGDLS and CDR2 YYNGEE. The J segment lost 6 bases and the V segment lost 3 bases, leaving 7 bases of the junction unmatched. The CDR3 DNA sequence: TGTGCCAGCAGCGATGGACAGGGGAGGGGCAATGAGCAGTTCTTC. Residues: CASSDGQGRGNEQFF.

This rearrangement joins TRBV2 to TRBJ2-1, with 10 bases matching TRBD2. Looked up from germline, CDR1 is SNHLY and CDR2 is FYNNEI. This CDR3 has 15 amino acids. The V segment lost 4 bases and the J segment 10 bases; nucleotides outside the gene matches: 10. CDR3 nucleotide sequence: TGTGCCAGCAGTGCCGGGCTAGCGGGAGTCTGGGAGCAGTTCTTC. It is translated as CASSAGLAGVWEQFF.

In this sample, this clone turned up a few times. The chain couples TRBV19 to TRBJ2-7; 7 bases map to TRBD1. The CDR3 is made up of 13 amino acids. The trim removed 5 bases at V and 2 bases at J, leaving 3 bases unmatched. Germline CDR1 and CDR2: LNHDA and SQIVND (reference sequence). The CDR3 here is CASSSGQPYEQYF. The CDR3 DNA sequence: TGTGCCAGTAGTTCGGGACAGCCCTACGAGCAGTACTTC.

There are a few counts of this clone. This chain uses TRBV29-1 with TRBJ1-4, with D perhaps TRBD1 (5 bases). CDR1 is SQVTM and CDR2 is ANQGSEA in the germline V gene. The CDR3 has 13 residues. V was trimmed by 4 bases and J by 16 bases, leaving 22 bases between them. The CDR3 loop reads CSVGAGQGGPGFF. Written as DNA, the CDR3 is TGCAGCGTTGGGGCCGGGCAGGGAGGCCCCGGGTTTTTT.

J is TRBJ2-1 and V is TRBV28; 8 positions agree with TRBD2. Trimming removed 4 bases from V and 9 bases from J; junction bases left unmatched: 14. Germline assignment: CDR1 MDHEN and CDR2 SYDVKM. This CDR3 region has 16 residues. The CDR3 loop is CASSSRVRTGRVEQFF. CDR3 sequence (DNA): TGTGCCAGCAGTTCTAGGGTCCGTACCGGGAGGGTTGAGCAGTTCTTC.

V gene TRBV19 combines with J gene TRBJ1-5; 10 nucleotides line up with TRBD1. Germline-derived CDR1 and CDR2 are LNHDA and SQIVND (reference sequence). The CDR3 totals 18 residues. V shed 6 bases, J shed 6 bases, and the junction held 17 bases outside the gene matches. The CDR3: CASSPGVGTGDRTQPQHF. CDR3 coding DNA: TGTGCCAGTAGCCCCGGGGTTGGGACAGGGGACCGCACTCAGCCCCAGCATTTT.

J is TRBJ2-1 and V is TRBV15; 7 bases agree with TRBD1. V trimming: 5 bases; J trimming: 4 bases; junction bases outside the gene matches: 11. The CDR3 has 16 amino acids. The germline V gene has CDR1 LNHNV and CDR2 YYDKDF (reference sequence). The CDR3 region is CATSVGRQGTYNEQFF. CDR3 in DNA: TGTGCCACCAGCGTAGGCCGACAGGGCACATACAATGAGCAGTTCTTC.

This clone was counted between two and nine times. The gene calls are TRBV7-2 and TRBJ2-6; a possible D gene is TRBD1 (5 bases). The CDR3 spans 16 residues. The ends were cut back, 6 bases at V and 2 bases at J, with 14 bases in the middle. The V gene's germline CDR1 is SGHTA and CDR2 FQGNSA. In DNA, the CDR3 is TGTGCCAGCAGTGGGCAGGGAAAACCTGGGGCCAACGTCCTGACTTTC. This encodes CASSGQGKPGANVLTF.